Each of the 30 T cell receptor beta chains below was sequenced from the same sample in a study of somatic mutations in cytotoxic T cells in rheumatoid arthritis. TCRdb's table, derived via immunoSEQ multiplex PCR, lists solely in-frame clones and lacks some. The table shows over 3,000 clones, with over 80% occurring only once. Sequencing input: CD8+ T cells sorted from blood. Receptor source: a man aged 45-65 years with rheumatoid arthritis.

This clone has just one count. The chain joins TRBV19 to TRBJ1-1; D may be TRBD1 (5 bases). This CDR3 region has 14 residues. Germline-derived CDR1 and CDR2 are LNHDA and SQIVND (reference sequence). The V end was cut by 2 bases, the J end by 5 bases, with 12 bases between. For the CDR3, the DNA is TGTGCCAGTAGTATAAATCAGGGATGGACTGAAGCTTTCTTT. Its protein product is CASSINQGWTEAFF.

The chain combines TRBV5-4 with TRBJ2-7; tentatively, D is TRBD2 (5 bases). Germline V gives CDR1 SGHNT, CDR2 YYREEE (reference sequence). V shed 2 bases and J shed 6 bases, with 15 bases lying between them. The CDR3 has 14 amino acids. CDR3 protein: CASSFAGPAPEQYF. As DNA, the CDR3 is TGTGCCAGCAGCTTCGCGGGCCCCGCTCCCGAGCAGTACTTC.

This clone was observed a handful of times. V and J are TRBV6-7 and TRBJ1-4; D ambiguous. TRBV6-7 belongs to the ORF category, with a function that is uncertain. The CDR3 is made up of 14 amino acids. The V and J ends lost 8 bases and 8 bases respectively, with 18 bases between them. The CDR3 loop is CASRDTVLGEKLFF. CDR3 DNA sequence: TGTGCCAGCCGAGATACAGTTTTAGGCGAAAAACTGTTTTTT.

This clone occurred once. The V and J genes are TRBV9 and TRBJ1-1; D remains unclear. Between the trimmed V and J ends, which lost 0 bases and 2 bases, there was a span of 11 bases. CDR3 length: 15 amino acids. Germline values: CDR1 SGDLS, CDR2 YYNGEE. The CDR3 DNA follows: TGTGCCAGCAGCGTAGTGGGCACGCTTAACACTGAAGCTTTCTTT. The encoded protein is CASSVVGTLNTEAFF.

J is TRBJ2-7 and V is TRBV7-2; a weak D match, TRBD1 (7 bases). The germline V and J ends were trimmed by 5 bases and 0 bases, with 14 bases remaining between them. From germline, CDR1 is SGHTA and CDR2 FQGNSA. The CDR3 has 15 residues. This CDR3 reads CASSQGGDSSYEQYF. The CDR3 DNA sequence: TGTGCCAGCAGCCAAGGAGGGGACAGCTCCTACGAGCAGTACTTC.

This sequence joins TRBV30 and TRBJ2-5, with 9 bases that match TRBD2. The germline V gene has CDR1 GTSNPN and CDR2 SVGIG (reference sequence). V shed 0 bases, J shed 3 bases, and the junction held 8 bases outside the gene matches. The CDR3 loop spans 16 amino acids. CDR3 coding DNA: TGTGCCTGGAGTGTACTTGCGGGAGGGGGAGAAGAGACCCAGTACTTC. Amino acids: CAWSVLAGGGEETQYF. Using reference TRBV30 and TRBJ2-5 for the parts outside the CDR3, the full variable domain is SQTIHQWPATLVQPVGSPLSLECTVEGTSNPNLYWYRQAAGRGLQLLFYSVGIGQISSEVPQNLSASRPQDRQFILSSKKLLLSDSGFYLCAWSVLAGGGEETQYFGPGTRLLVL.

The V and J genes are TRBV5-1 and TRBJ2-1; TRBD1 aligns across 7 bases. Germline lookup yields CDR1 SGHRS and CDR2 YFSETQ. Unmatched junction bases numbered 3, after V lost 3 bases and J lost 0 bases. CDR3 length equals 15 residues. The DNA of the CDR3 is TGCGCCAGCAGCTCGGGACAGAGCTCCTACAATGAGCAGTTCTTC. It specifies CASSSGQSSYNEQFF.

V gene TRBV5-1 combines with J gene TRBJ1-1, with D maybe TRBD1 (6 bases). V lost 4 bases and J lost 0, with 16 bases in between. The CDR3 length is 16 residues. In germline, CDR1 is SGHRS, CDR2 YFSETQ. The CDR3 bases are TGCGCCAGCAGCCCGTCGTCAGGGGTTTTGAACACTGAAGCTTTCTTT. This codes for CASSPSSGVLNTEAFF. Together with reference TRBV5-1 and TRBJ1-1, the CDR3 gives the full variable domain: KAGVTQTPRYLIKTRGQQVTLSCSPISGHRSVSWYQQTPGQGLQFLFEYFSETQRNKGNFPGRFSGRQFSNSRSEMNVSTLELGDSALYLCASSPSSGVLNTEAFFGQGTRLTVV.

The chain links TRBV9 to TRBJ1-1; tentatively, D is TRBD1 (6 bases). Germline loops: CDR1 SGDLS, CDR2 YYNGEE. Deletions cut 0 bases from V and 1 base from J, with 10 bases between. The CDR3 runs to 15 residues. The DNA of the CDR3 is TGTGCCAGCAGCGTAGCCCCAGGGGCGAACACTGAAGCTTTCTTT. Amino acid sequence: CASSVAPGANTEAFF.

The V and J genes are TRBV7-2 and TRBJ1-1; the match to TRBD1 covers 7 bases. This CDR3 comprises 14 residues. Germline values: CDR1 SGHTA, CDR2 FQGNSA. Germline trimming cut 5 bases from V and 6 bases from J; bases unmatched to any gene: 9. Written as DNA, the CDR3 is TGTGCCAGCAGCCGACTAGGGGGCGCGTCTGAAGCTTTCTTT. Its translation: CASSRLGGASEAFF.

In the case of this clone: Additional DNA sequences in this sample encode the identical CDR3. V usage is TRBV27 and J usage is TRBJ2-7; TRBD2 agrees at 7 bases. The CDR3 has 16 residues. Germline lookup yields CDR1 MNHEY and CDR2 SMNVEV (reference sequence). V was clipped by 5 bases and J by 0 bases; unmatched bases: 10. The chain's CDR3 is CASSPGLAVSSYEQYF. In nucleotides, the CDR3 is TGTGCCAGCAGTCCAGGGCTAGCGGTGAGCTCCTACGAGCAGTACTTC.

The chain joins TRBV5-4 to TRBJ2-7; TRBD1 agrees at 9 bases. J gave up 1 base and V 4 bases, and 3 bases lay outside the gene matches. This CDR3 comprises 14 residues. CDR1 is SGHNT and CDR2 is YYREEE in the germline V gene (reference sequence). The CDR3 reads CASSLQGASYEQYF. The CDR3 region has the DNA TGTGCCAGCAGCCTACAGGGGGCGTCCTACGAGCAGTACTTC.

This clone came up once. V gene TRBV29-1 combines with J gene TRBJ2-1; D ambiguous. Germline CDR1 reads SQVTM; CDR2 reads ANQGSEA. Trimming cost V 4 bases and J 5 bases, with 12 bases left between them. This CDR3 is built from 13 residues. The CDR3 here is CSVGHVSNNEQFF. CDR3 bases: TGCAGCGTTGGGCATGTCTCAAACAATGAGCAGTTCTTC.

This chain connects TRBV5-1 to TRBJ1-1; D uncertain. In germline, CDR1 is SGHRS, CDR2 YFSETQ. This CDR3 is 15 amino acids long. The V and J ends lost 0 bases and 4 bases respectively, with 13 bases between them. The CDR3 spells CASSLEGGWATEAFF. The DNA for the CDR3 is TGCGCCAGCAGCTTGGAGGGAGGATGGGCCACTGAAGCTTTCTTT.

This rearrangement joins TRBV7-9 to TRBJ2-1; 9 bases fit TRBD2. The CDR3 is made up of 16 amino acids. The J segment lost 1 base and the V segment lost 5 bases, leaving 6 bases of the junction unmatched. The germline gives CDR1 SEHNR, CDR2 FQNEAQ (reference sequence). CDR3 sequence reads: CASSPSGVMSYNEQFF. CDR3 sequence (DNA): TGTGCCAGCAGCCCTAGCGGGGTTATGTCCTACAATGAGCAGTTCTTC.

The chain couples TRBV28 to TRBJ1-2, with a possible D match to TRBD1 (6 bases). The V end lost 1 base, the J end lost 3 bases, and 12 bases lay between the germline ends. Looked up from germline, CDR1 is MDHEN and CDR2 is SYDVKM. CDR3 length: 15 residues. As DNA, the CDR3 is TGTGCCAGCAGTTTATTTGGGGGCAGGGACTATGGCTACACCTTC. This gives the protein CASSLFGGRDYGYTF.

This clone was seen a handful of times. The rearrangement uses TRBV4-2 and TRBJ2-7; D might be TRBD2 (5 bases). Germline V CDR1 and CDR2: LGHNA, YNFKEQ. Trimming removed 0 bases at V and 7 bases at J, with 16 bases between. The CDR3 loop spans 15 amino acids. The CDR3 region has the DNA TGTGCCAGCAGCCAAGAGAGGGTCTCTTTAAGGGAGCAGTACTTC. Translating it yields CASSQERVSLREQYF.

This clone showed up just a few times. The V gene is TRBV18, the J gene TRBJ1-1; 7 bases fit TRBD1. CDR3 size: 14 residues. Germline CDR1 reads KGHSH; CDR2 reads LQKENI. The ends lost 5 bases at V and 0 bases at J; junction bases unmatched: 3. CDR3 sequence reads: CASSAGQLNTEAFF. CDR3 DNA: TGTGCCAGCTCAGCGGGACAGCTGAACACTGAAGCTTTCTTT.

The chain joins TRBV5-1 to TRBJ2-1, with TRBD1 matching 9 bases. The germline V gene encodes CDR1 SGHRS and CDR2 YFSETQ. CDR3 size: 15 residues. V shed 4 bases and J 5 bases; nucleotides not matched to a gene: 7. The CDR3 sequence: CASSAGQGGDNEQFF. The DNA for the CDR3 is TGCGCCAGCAGCGCGGGACAGGGCGGAGACAATGAGCAGTTCTTC.

V gene TRBV28 combines with J gene TRBJ1-5, with 7 bases that match TRBD1. Germline V lookup: CDR1 MDHEN, CDR2 SYDVKM. After removal of 3 bases from V and 9 bases from J, the junction contained 2 bases not matched to a gene. This CDR3 region has 12 residues. CDR3 sequence: CASSFRQGPQHF. In DNA, the CDR3 is TGTGCCAGCAGTTTTCGACAGGGGCCCCAGCATTTT.

The chain links TRBV6-4 to TRBJ2-3, with 10 bases lining up with TRBD2. Germline values: CDR1 MRHNA, CDR2 SNTAGT. This CDR3 spans 17 amino acids. V lost 0 bases and J lost 2; bases outside the gene matches: 5. The CDR3 nucleotides are TGTGCCAGCAGTGACTCGGTAGCGGGAGGTTCCACAGATACGCAGTATTTT. Translation: CASSDSVAGGSTDTQYF.

The CDR3 nucleotides are TGTGCCAGCAGTTTTGTCGGGAGTGGAGGAGAGACCCAGTACTTC. It translates to CASSFVGSGGETQYF. The gene calls are TRBV27 and TRBJ2-5; maybe TRBD2 (6 bases). This CDR3 has 15 residues. V lost 3 bases and J lost 4, with 15 bases in between. Germline assignment: CDR1 MNHEY and CDR2 SMNVEV (reference sequence).

This clone is medium-sized in the sample. The chain recombines TRBV15 with TRBJ2-7; 9 bases align to TRBD2. This CDR3 has 16 amino acids. Germline V gene data show CDR1 as LNHNV and CDR2 as YYDKDF (reference sequence). J gave up 6 bases and V 0 bases, and 9 bases lay outside the gene matches. The CDR3, as DNA: TGTGCCACCAGCAGAGATCCGGCTAGCGGGATCGGCGAGCAGTACTTC. It encodes CATSRDPASGIGEQYF.

V and J are TRBV5-1 and TRBJ2-5, with 9 bases aligning to TRBD1. V shed 0 bases, J shed 1 base, and the junction held 1 base outside the gene matches. The germline V gene encodes CDR1 SGHRS and CDR2 YFSETQ. The CDR3 spans 15 residues. The CDR3 region is CASSLGQGVQETQYF. For the CDR3, the DNA is TGCGCCAGCAGCTTGGGACAGGGGGTCCAAGAGACCCAGTACTTC.

The chain links TRBV7-9 to TRBJ1-2; TRBD1 agrees at 7 bases. Per the germline V gene, CDR1 is SEHNR and CDR2 is FQNEAQ (reference sequence). J gave up 8 bases and V 5 bases, and 8 bases lay outside the gene matches. This CDR3 has 13 amino acids. For the CDR3, the DNA is TGTGCCAGCAGCCGCAGGGGGGCGCAGGGCTACACCTTC. It encodes CASSRRGAQGYTF.

V and J are TRBV11-1 and TRBJ1-6; D not certain. Per germline, CDR1 SGHAT and CDR2 FQDESV (reference sequence). The V and J ends lost 0 bases and 13 bases respectively, with 10 bases between them. This CDR3 region has 13 residues. For the CDR3, the DNA is TGTGCCAGCAGCTTAGCAGCTTCGGGGCCCCTCCACTTT. This encodes CASSLAASGPLHF.

V usage is TRBV9 and J usage is TRBJ2-3, with 7 bases matching TRBD2. The V gene's germline CDR1 is SGDLS and CDR2 YYNGEE. The CDR3 is 15 residues long. Trimming at V came to 4 bases and at J to 3 bases, leaving 8 bases not matched to a gene. The CDR3 reads CASSPSGGTTDTQYF. DNA for the CDR3: TGTGCCAGCAGCCCTTCGGGAGGTACAACAGATACGCAGTATTTT.

This clone occurred a few times. The J gene is TRBJ2-5, the V gene TRBV5-1, with 7 bases matching TRBD1. V shed 0 bases, J shed 1 base, and the junction held 6 bases outside the gene matches. CDR3 length: 16 amino acids. Germline loops: CDR1 SGHRS, CDR2 YFSETQ. CDR3 coding DNA: TGCGCCAGCAGCTTGGCCCCGGCAGGGGGCCAAGAGACCCAGTACTTC. This codes for CASSLAPAGGQETQYF.

The rearrangement uses TRBV7-2 and TRBJ1-1; D perhaps matches TRBD1 (6 bases). Trimming removed 4 bases at V and 4 bases at J, with 13 bases between. The CDR3 is 14 residues long. CDR1 is SGHTA and CDR2 is FQGNSA in the germline V gene. The CDR3 bases are TGTGCCAGCAGCTCTCCCGGGACATCCACTGAAGCTTTCTTT. Its protein is CASSSPGTSTEAFF.

This chain's CDR3 is CASSYNGDVVEQFF. CDR3 in DNA: TGTGCCAGCAGTTACAACGGGGATGTGGTTGAGCAGTTCTTC. This chain uses TRBV6-6 with TRBJ2-1; D perhaps matches TRBD2 (5 bases). CDR3 size: 14 residues. The V gene lost 2 bases and the J gene lost 9 bases, with 14 bases spanning the gap. The V gene's germline CDR1 is MNHNY and CDR2 SVGAGI (reference sequence).